The source of this T cell receptor beta chain is a study of cytomegalovirus exposure and HLA in healthy donors. A remark on this clone: Its cognate antigen is unknown.

The PCR employed 60 Vbeta primers together with 13 Jbeta primers. TCRdb keeps only in-frame clones here, not all; method: immunoSEQ multiplex PCR. The sample contains approximately 100,000 clones, 85% of which appear only once. The CDR3 length is 14 residues. Trimming cost V 0 bases and J 8 bases; bases outside gene matches: 9. Per the germline V gene, CDR1 is GTSNPN and CDR2 is SVGIG (reference sequence). Overall study findings and caveats: Presence/absence analyses rested on an assumption that sequencing depth was roughly uniform across donors. TCR sequences were mostly rare, though some public TCRs occurred in many donors. Fewer than 20,000 TCR beta sequences were associated with HLA alleles at 0.05 false discovery rate in a later analysis. In vitro, a few CMV-associated chains proved specific for CMV antigens.

This rearrangement joins TRBV30 to TRBJ1-2; 7 bases are shared with TRBD1. Sequenced: PBMCs. The origin of this receptor is a man aged 25 to 45 in good health and CMV-seronegative. CDR3 sequence reads: CAWSVIRGYEGYTF. CDR3 nucleotides: TGTGCCTGGAGTGTGATCAGGGGGTATGAAGGCTACACCTTC.